The clone carrying this T cell receptor beta chain was observed at least ten times. Antigen unknown. The sequence runs out 3 residues before the end of the CDR3; the remainder is reconstructed from the germline J gene. With 6 bases clipped from V and 7 bases from J, the junction kept 13 bases outside the gene matches. The CDR3 runs to 15 residues. CDR1 and CDR2 (germline): LGHNT, FRNRAP. This entry is derived from a study of T cell clonality in common variable immunodeficiency. Overall study findings and caveats: Fewer TCRbeta clones were shared among CVID subjects than controls. In common variable immunodeficiency, TCR beta chains reportedly carried fewer deletions and N-nucleotide insertions. CVID subjects showed higher TCRbeta clonality than healthy controls.

The CVID group had roughly 16 females and 25 to 30 males, mean age around 40. Both groups were predominantly of Caucasian heritage. Clones were read by immunoSEQ multiplex PCR, and TCRdb kept only the in-frame ones, dropping some. The data list some 25,000 clones, none observed once; approximately 24% falls to the top ten. This TCR was sampled from a human donor with common variable immunodeficiency. Sequencing used peripheral blood mononuclear cells. The chain carries TRBV12-5 and TRBJ2-5; 8 bases match TRBD2. The DNA read from the CDR3 is TGTGCTAGTGGCTACATTCACGGGGGGGTAGGGACC. Protein product: CASGYIHGGVGT. In full, the CDR3 reads CASGYIHGGVGTQYF.